The TCR beta chain under discussion was sequenced for a study of shared clonotypes between healthy human individuals. About the research overall: Two female and a few male donors aged 18 to 49 were enrolled.

Everyone who donated was a Caucasian adult who lived in Nashville, Tennessee. Only in-frame clones appear in the TCRdb table, and some are missing; sequencing was by immunoSEQ multiplex PCR. Seen here are some 2.1 million clones, approximately 95% observed once, and the top ten hold about 0.13%. CDR3 size: 13 residues. Trimming at V came to 4 bases and at J to 7 bases, leaving 4 bases not matched to a gene. Germline lookup yields CDR1 SGHKS and CDR2 YYEKEE (reference sequence). The receptor's source is a man between 18 and 29 years old in good health. The genes are TRBV5-5 and TRBJ2-1; TRBD1 matches 8 bases. The sequenced sample was naive CD4+ T cells sorted from blood. Described subset: CD45RA+ positively selected. CDR3 nucleotide sequence: TGTGCCAGCAGCCCTGGACAGGGTAATGAGCAGTTCTTC. This codes for CASSPGQGNEQFF.